This section outlines one TCR beta chain sequence together with its context. Antigen specificity is unknown. This sample is part of a study of cytomegalovirus exposure and HLA in healthy donors. PCR employed 60 Vbeta and 13 Jbeta primers. The data were produced by immunoSEQ multiplex PCR, yet TCRdb's version contains in-frame clones alone and is incomplete. The top ten clones hold around 4.3% of a sample with 150,000 to 200,000 clones, about four fifths of them seen once. Study-wide results and limits: Many donors carried some public TCRs, although rarity characterized most TCR sequences. Sequencing likely produced, as an artifact, a cluster of highly shared sequence variants.

V lost 4 bases, J lost 2 bases, and 4 bases stayed unmatched. Germline V gene data show CDR1 as LGHNA and CDR2 as YSLEER. The CDR3 runs 15 residues. The chain is built from TRBV4-3 and TRBJ2-3; 9 bases are a match to TRBD2. Sequenced material: PBMCs. This sequence was found in a man between 45 and 60 years old in good health and CMV-seropositive. In nucleotides, the CDR3 is TGCGCCAGCAGCCGGGCTAGCGGGGCCACAGATACGCAGTATTTT. It is translated as CASSRASGATDTQYF.